This T cell receptor (beta chain) was identified in a study of OX40 agonist ivuxolimab in advanced cancers. With respect to the entire study: Ivuxolimab was an agonistic, fully human IgG2 monoclonal antibody directed against OX40 (CD134), a costimulatory receptor. Intravenous ivuxolimab was administered to patients every 2 weeks at six dose levels: 0.01, 0.1, 0.3, 1.5, 3 and 10 mg/kg. Of the approximately 54 patients in dose escalation, around 20 had hepatocellular carcinoma, approximately 15 had melanoma, 9 had renal cell carcinoma and 9 had head and neck cancer. In the dose-escalation cohort, roughly 82% of patients were male, and the mean age was roughly 60 years with a range of roughly 23 to 79. Patients were allowed to have had prior anti-PD-1, anti-PD-L1 or anti-CTLA-4 therapy, and 40% to 45% of the dose-escalation patients had been treated with checkpoint inhibitors. Partial responses occurred in three dose-escalation patients, of whom one had hepatocellular carcinoma and two had cutaneous melanoma. The point of sequencing TCRbeta in the periphery was to test whether ivuxolimab changed TCR sequence diversity and drove clonal T-cell expansion. The paper covers the monotherapy dose-escalation part of the phase I ivuxolimab trial, which included N of about 50 patients.

For this clone: Its antigen has not been determined. One base away there is no much larger clone; base qualities are not given.

Genomic DNA was isolated from the sorted cells so that the TCRbeta CDR3 region could be sequenced. The immunoSEQ Assay was used to sequence the TCRbeta CDR3 regions. Entries here come from immuneACCESS through TCRdb and include only in-frame sequences with V and J called. Some clones fail to appear in such tables; in the studies checked, an unresolved V gene covers under half of the shortfall, and the cause of the remainder is unknown. This sample is represented by tens of thousands of clones; 82% of them were singletons. The ten most abundant clones make up approximately 23% of the sample. Patients with autoimmune disease history or receiving systemic immunosuppression were excluded from the trial. Peripheral blood for TCR sequencing was collected from all dose cohorts at baseline, on cycle 4 day 1, and on cycle 7 day 1. The samples were taken from a phase I, first-in-human, multicenter, open-label dose-escalation trial of ivuxolimab. The trial enrolled adults with locally advanced or metastatic head and neck squamous cell, hepatocellular, melanoma or renal cell carcinoma. Before TCR sequencing, CD4+ T cells and CD8+ T cells were sorted from peripheral blood as separate populations.

Overall results and qualifications from the work: In partial responders in the 0.1-3.0 mg/kg groups, normalized peripheral clonal expansion was found to be among the lowest, especially among CD8+ T cells. On average, CD8+ T cells showed more expanded clones than CD4+ T cells after ivuxolimab. Antigen specificity was not determined for the clonally expanded peripheral T cells. At doses from 0.1 to 3.0 mg/kg, clonal expansion was seen in both CD4+ and CD8+ blood T cells between baseline and week 6. Low levels of normalized T-cell clonal expansion were also seen in some nonresponding patients.

This TCR came from an adult with an advanced solid tumor such as melanoma, head and neck, liver or kidney cancer. The material sequenced was CD4+ or CD8+ T cells sorted from blood, taken in a trial of the OX40 agonist ivuxolimab.

The CDR3 here reads CASSVVPLEQEYGYTF. Read as DNA, the sequence is TGTGCCAGCAGCGTAGTCCCGCTCGAACAGGAATATGGCTACACCTTC. The sequence links TRBV9 to TRBJ1-2, and TRBD1 may be the D gene, going by 5 matching bases. The germline V gene yields SGDLS for CDR1 and YYNGEE for CDR2. Cut back by 0 bases and 5 bases, the V and J ends lie 17 bases apart. The CDR3 runs 16 residues from the cysteine to the phenylalanine. CDR3 DNA only is kept here, 48 bases in frame from base 1.